This TCR beta chain was identified during a study of human T cells and chemical hapten exposure. This clonotype was seen a few times. Germline CDR1 reads DFQATT; CDR2 reads SNEGSKA (reference sequence). This CDR3 contains 14 residues. Trimming removed 0 bases at V and 4 bases at J, with 13 bases between. Total RNA was isolated from unfractionated whole blood. TCRdb reprocessed the 5' RACE reads with MiXCR, giving one entry per CDR3 protein. This sample has 110,000 or so distinct CDR3 sequences; around 20% occur once, and the top ten carry 2.5% to 3.5%. This TCR came from a human donor in good health. The V and J genes are TRBV20-1 and TRBJ2-7; no clear D. This chain's CDR3 is CSARDRFRSYEQYF. The CDR3 DNA is TGCAGTGCTAGAGATCGGTTCAGGTCGTACGAGCAGTACTTC.